The 29 T cell receptor beta chains in this list originate from one sample, sequenced in a study of blood T cells in healthy people across ages. Sample-barcoded 5' priming and a J-beta primer mix drove a second PCR of roughly 6 to 12 cycles. TCRdb ran MiXCR on the 5' RACE reads and lists one entry per CDR3 protein. This sample has fewer than 750,000 distinct CDR3 sequences; under 65% occur once, and the top ten carry roughly 14%. Sequenced: blood. The receptors here all came from an elderly woman in good health.

This clonotype was counted many times. The chain joins TRBV3-1 to TRBJ2-5; TRBD2 matches 9 bases. Trimming cost V 1 base and J 3 bases; bases outside gene matches: 6. Germline V gives CDR1 LGHDT, CDR2 YNNKEL (reference sequence). The CDR3 has 16 residues. This CDR3 is CASSQVPLAGKETQYF. The CDR3 DNA follows: TGTGCCAGCAGCCAAGTACCCCTAGCGGGAAAAGAGACCCAGTACTTC.

As to this clonotype: A read error is possible here, since a much larger clone lies one base away. V usage is TRBV7-9 and J usage is TRBJ2-5; 8 bases align to TRBD2. This CDR3 region has 14 residues. Germline loops: CDR1 SEHNR, CDR2 FQNEAQ (reference sequence). The CDR3 nucleotides read TGTACCAGCAGCTTAGATGGACTAGCCCCAGAGCAGTACTTC. It translates to CTSSLDGLAPEQYF.

A few counts support this clonotype. One junction end does not reproduce the germline sequence, and a read error may be involved. The chain is built from TRBV7-2 and TRBJ1-6, with D unclear. Germline-derived CDR1 and CDR2 are SGHTA and FQGNSA. The CDR3 is made up of 15 amino acids. The CDR3, as DNA: TGTGCCAGCAGTTTAGAGAGTCCCTCTAATTCACCCCTCCACTTT. It codes for CASSLESPSNSPLHF.

A word on this clonotype: The junction differs from germline at one of its ends, possibly a read error. J is TRBJ1-5 and V is TRBV7-2, with 7 bases fitting TRBD1. CDR1 and CDR2 (germline): SGHTA, FQGNSA. The CDR3 is 15 amino acids. The DNA of the CDR3 is TGCGCCAGCAGCCCGGAGACAGGGAGAAGTCAGCCCCAGCATTTT. Protein: CASSPETGRSQPQHF.

The gene calls are TRBV5-5 and TRBJ2-5; D may be TRBD1 (6 bases). Germline V gene data show CDR1 as SGHKS and CDR2 as YYEKEE (reference sequence). This CDR3 is 17 amino acids long. Trimming took off 1 base at V and 5 bases at J, with 21 bases between the two ends. CDR3 residues: CASSLSTGGLPGETQYF. Written as DNA, the CDR3 is TGTGCCAGCAGCTTGTCGACAGGCGGACTGCCGGGTGAGACCCAGTACTTC.

V usage is TRBV29-1 and J usage is TRBJ1-2; no clear D gene. V was cut by 5 bases and J by 8 bases, with 18 bases left in between. This CDR3 contains 13 residues. The germline V gene has CDR1 SQVTM and CDR2 ANQGSEA. Here the CDR3 DNA reads TGCAGCGTTACTATGCGGCGTAACCAAGGCTACACCTTC. This sequence encodes CSVTMRRNQGYTF.

V usage is TRBV28 and J usage is TRBJ1-5; no reliable D call. CDR3 length: 15 amino acids. Trimming removed 6 bases at V and 1 base at J, with 13 bases between. Germline CDR1 MDHEN, CDR2 SYDVKM. CDR3 region: CASRGGLVSNQPQHF. In DNA, the CDR3 is TGTGCCAGCAGAGGAGGGTTGGTAAGCAATCAGCCCCAGCATTTT. Variable domain in full (rest from reference TRBV28 and TRBJ1-5): DVKVTQSSRYLVKRTGEKVFLECVQDMDHENMFWYRQDPGLGLRLIYFSYDVKMKEKGDIPEGYSVSREKKERFSLILESASTNQTSMYLCASRGGLVSNQPQHFGDGTRLSIL.

Notes on this clonotype: The junction departs from germline at one end; a sequencing error may be responsible. The J gene is TRBJ2-3, the V gene TRBV28; tentatively, D is TRBD1 or TRBD2 (6 bases each). This CDR3 has 15 amino acids. Germline CDR1 is MDHEN and CDR2 is SYDVKM. CDR3 in DNA: TGTGCCAGCAGTTCCACGGGGGCCTCCACAAATACGCAGTATTTT. It translates to CASSSTGASTNTQYF.

This clonotype was seen just once. The rearrangement uses TRBV12-3 or TRBV12-4 and TRBJ1-6, with D perhaps matching TRBD1 (6 bases). V lost 3 bases and J 9 bases, leaving 12 bases between the germline ends. The CDR3 sequence is 14 residues long. DNA for the CDR3: TGTGCCAGCAGTTTGAGGGGGGAAGGTTCACCCCTCCACTTT. Its translation is CASSLRGEGSPLHF.

Concerning this clonotype: This clone may be a read error of a much larger clone one base away. This chain joins TRBV20-1 and TRBJ2-1; D is perhaps TRBD2 (6 bases). CDR3 length: 15 amino acids. V was shortened by 0 bases and J by 6 bases, with 15 bases between the two germline ends. Germline CDR1 and CDR2: DFQATT and SNEGSKA (reference sequence). This CDR3 reads CSARDWGEKCNEQFF. CDR3 nucleotides: TGCAGTGCTAGAGATTGGGGGGAGAAGTGCAATGAGCAGTTCTTC.

This chain links TRBV9 with TRBJ1-2, with D unresolved. Trimming removed 5 bases at V and 4 bases at J, with 12 bases between. Germline CDR1 is SGDLS and CDR2 is YYNGEE. CDR3 length equals 13 residues. The CDR3 is CASSAGSGYGYTF. The CDR3 DNA reads as TGTGCCAGCAGTGCAGGATCTGGCTATGGCTACACCTTC.

This clonotype has just a few counts. The chain has TRBV20-1 and TRBJ2-5, with TRBD2 matching over 10 bases. Near its end, the DNA agrees better with TRBJ2-7, so the J call may be wrong. Germline values: CDR1 DFQATT, CDR2 SNEGSKA (reference sequence). The CDR3 loop spans 12 amino acids. The CDR3 DNA reads TGCAGTACCGGGACTAGCGATTACGAGCAGTACTTC. This sequence encodes CSTGTSDYEQYF.

The chain carries TRBV5-1 and TRBJ2-3, with 7 bases matching TRBD2. This CDR3 spans 14 amino acids. V was clipped by 2 bases and J by 4 bases; unmatched bases: 4. The germline gives CDR1 SGHRS, CDR2 YFSETQ. In DNA, the CDR3 is TGCGCCAGCAGCTTTACTAGCGAGGCAGATACGCAGTATTTT. This encodes CASSFTSEADTQYF.

Turning to this clonotype: The junction shows a germline mismatch at one end, possibly a read error. The chain is built from TRBV9 and TRBJ2-1; D might be TRBD1 or TRBD2, each matching 7 bases. The CDR3 has 15 residues. Germline V gives CDR1 SGDLS, CDR2 YYNGEE. As DNA, the CDR3 is TGTGCCGGCAGGGGGGATGCGGGGGAATTTGGTGAGCAGTTCTTC. Amino acid sequence: CAGRGDAGEFGEQFF.

Concerning this clonotype: A read error may be the cause here, since a much bigger clone is one base away. This chain joins TRBV11-2 and TRBJ2-1; 8 nucleotides line up with TRBD2. This CDR3 is 18 amino acids long. Germline loops: CDR1 SGHAT, CDR2 FQNNGV. J was trimmed by 0 bases and V by 3 bases; bases with no gene match: 10. CDR3 bases: TGTGCCAGCAGCTTTCGGCTAGCGGGTTGCAGCTCCTACAATGAGCAGTTCTTC. It codes for CASSFRLAGCSSYNEQFF.

The sample holds many counts of this clonotype. This sequence joins TRBV12-3 or TRBV12-4 and TRBJ2-5, with TRBD2 as a possible D gene (6 bases). The CDR3 covers 13 residues. Between the trimmed V and J ends, which lost 3 bases and 4 bases, there was a span of 9 bases. The CDR3 sequence: CASSFSGVETQYF. Here the CDR3 DNA reads TGTGCCAGCAGTTTTAGCGGTGTAGAGACCCAGTACTTC.

This clonotype appeared many times. The gene calls are TRBV5-1 and TRBJ2-3; 9 bases align to TRBD1. J was trimmed by 1 base and V by 3 bases; bases with no gene match: 3. Looked up from germline, CDR1 is SGHRS and CDR2 is YFSETQ. The CDR3 loop spans 15 amino acids. CDR3 bases: TGCGCCAGCAGCTCCTGGACAGGGGGCACAGATACGCAGTATTTT. Translation gives CASSSWTGGTDTQYF.

As concerns this clonotype: A read error is possible here, since a much larger clone lies one base away. This rearrangement joins TRBV7-8 to TRBJ2-7; D remains ambiguous. Trimming pared 4 bases from V and 7 bases from J, leaving 11 bases between. The CDR3 is 12 residues long. CDR1 and CDR2 (germline): SGHVS, FQNEAQ. The CDR3 sequence: CASSSSLREQYF. The DNA of the CDR3 is TGTGCCAGCAGCTCATCCCTCAGAGAGCAGTACTTC.

Concerning this clonotype itself: One base away lies a much larger clone, so this may be a sequencing read error. This rearrangement joins TRBV9 to TRBJ2-1, with 7 bases aligning to TRBD2. The assigned J gene may be wrong: the sequence end matches TRBJ2-7 better. The CDR3 covers 17 residues. Germline V gene lookup returns CDR1 SGDLS and CDR2 YYNGEE. CDR3: CASSGSWGSRDYNEQYF. CDR3 sequence (DNA): TGTGCCAGCAGCGGAAGTTGGGGGAGTAGGGACTACAATGAGCAGTACTTC.

V and J are TRBV3-1 and TRBJ2-3; 10 nucleotides match TRBD2. Germline trimming cut 2 bases from V and 6 bases from J; bases unmatched to any gene: 2. Germline CDR1 reads LGHDT; CDR2 reads YNNKEL (reference sequence). CDR3 length: 14 residues. CDR3 in DNA: TGTGCCAGCAGCCAAAAGCGGGGGGGCGATACGCAGTATTTT. Its protein product is CASSQKRGGDTQYF.

This clonotype has at least ten counts. The V gene is TRBV29-1, the J gene TRBJ1-1; unclear D gene. This CDR3 is built from 13 residues. The germline V gene encodes CDR1 SQVTM and CDR2 ANQGSEA. The CDR3 loop is CRGGGPLSTEAFF. The CDR3 nucleotides are TGCAGGGGAGGAGGGCCTTTGAGCACTGAAGCTTTCTTT. The full variable domain, with the rest looked up from reference TRBV29-1 and TRBJ1-1, is SAVISQKPSRDICQRGTSLTIQCQVDSQVTMMFWYRQQPGQSLTLIATANQGSEATYESGFVIDKFPISRPNLTFSTLTVSNMSPEDSSIYLCRGGGPLSTEAFFGQGTRLTVV.

Concerning this clonotype: It may be a read error: a sequence one base away is much more abundant. The gene calls are TRBV29-1 and TRBJ2-7, with 10 bases aligning to TRBD1. Losses at the gene ends were 6 bases for V and 7 bases for J; bases not matched to a gene: 15. The CDR3 has 15 residues. Germline V CDR1 and CDR2: SQVTM, ANQGSEA. Here the CDR3 reads CSVDRGRQSYNEQYF. CDR3 in DNA: TGCAGCGTCGACAGGGGGCGGCAGTCCTACAATGAGCAGTACTTC.

The rearrangement uses TRBV20-1 and TRBJ1-1; 8 positions match TRBD1. The germline V gene has CDR1 DFQATT and CDR2 SNEGSKA (reference sequence). Trimming cost V 3 bases and J 6 bases; bases outside gene matches: 12. The CDR3 extends over 15 amino acids. The CDR3 DNA sequence: TGCAGTGCTAGGCAGCCAGGGGGCAGTAGGTCTGAAGCTTTCTTT. Protein: CSARQPGGSRSEAFF.

The CDR3 coding sequence is TGTGCCAGCACCGAATTTACAGGGCGCGCTGAAGCTTTCTTT. Amino acids: CASTEFTGRAEAFF. The chain combines TRBV12-3 or TRBV12-4 with TRBJ1-1, with a tentative D call TRBD1 (6 bases). Trimming stripped 7 bases from V and 6 bases from J, with 18 bases between. This CDR3 has 14 amino acids.

On this clonotype itself: With a much larger clone just one base away, this may be a read error. The chain links TRBV27 to TRBJ2-5; 11 bases map to TRBD1. Germline V CDR1 and CDR2: MNHEY, SMNVEV (reference sequence). The CDR3 runs 18 residues. Germline trimming cut 5 bases from V and 11 bases from J; bases unmatched to any gene: 22. CDR3 sequence: CASSPWLRTGGRGNEQYF. CDR3 coding DNA: TGTGCCAGCAGTCCGTGGTTGAGGACAGGGGGCCGTGGGAATGAGCAGTACTTC.

This clonotype has ten or more counts. The genes are TRBV12-3 or TRBV12-4 and TRBJ1-3; no clear D gene. V lost 5 bases to trimming and J lost 0 bases, with 8 bases between them. The CDR3 spans 14 residues. The CDR3 DNA is TGTGCCAGCAGTGCAGGCTACTCTGGAAACACCATATATTTT. As protein: CASSAGYSGNTIYF.

The genes are TRBV7-2 and TRBJ2-1, with a possible D match to TRBD2 (7 bases). Looked up from germline, CDR1 is SGHTA and CDR2 is FQGNSA. This CDR3 has 18 amino acids. The V gene lost 4 bases and the J gene lost 9 bases, with 28 bases spanning the gap. This CDR3 reads CASSWGGGVIAGSSEQFF. The CDR3 region has the DNA TGTGCCAGCAGCTGGGGGGGCGGGGTAATAGCAGGAAGCAGTGAGCAGTTCTTC.

V and J are TRBV19 and TRBJ1-4; D is perhaps TRBD1 (5 bases). V gave up 7 bases and J gave up 4 bases, with 16 bases separating them. The CDR3 has 15 amino acids. CDR1 is LNHDA, CDR2 SQIVND, per germline (reference sequence). The CDR3 DNA reads TGTGCCAGTAATGGATACGGGACTGGTAATGAAAAACTGTTTTTT. Its translation is CASNGYGTGNEKLFF. The complete variable domain, with remaining parts taken from reference TRBV19 and TRBJ1-4, reads DGGITQSPKYLFRKEGQNVTLSCEQNLNHDAMYWYRQDPGQGLRLIYYSQIVNDFQKGDIAEGYSVSREKKESFPLTVTSAQKNPTAFYLCASNGYGTGNEKLFFGSGTQLSVL.

This chain connects TRBV12-3 or TRBV12-4 to TRBJ2-5; 7 bases agree with TRBD1. The CDR3 covers 12 residues. The trim removed 6 bases at V and 13 bases at J, leaving 11 bases unmatched. The CDR3: CASSLMQGQTYF. The DNA of the CDR3 is TGTGCCAGCAGCCTGATGCAGGGACAGACGTACTTC.